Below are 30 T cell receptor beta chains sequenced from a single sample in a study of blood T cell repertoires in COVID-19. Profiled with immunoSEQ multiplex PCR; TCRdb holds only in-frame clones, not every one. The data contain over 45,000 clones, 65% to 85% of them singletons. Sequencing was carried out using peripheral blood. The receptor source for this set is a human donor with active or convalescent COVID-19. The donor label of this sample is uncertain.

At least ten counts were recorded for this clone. CDR3: CASSPQGVPGTQYF. As DNA, the CDR3 is TGTGCCAGCAGCCCCCAAGGTGTCCCGGGTACGCAGTATTTT. The chain has TRBV11-2 and TRBJ2-3; D is uncertain. Germline values: CDR1 SGHAT, CDR2 FQNNGV. This CDR3 has 14 amino acids. V was shortened by 5 bases and J by 8 bases, with 17 bases between the two germline ends.

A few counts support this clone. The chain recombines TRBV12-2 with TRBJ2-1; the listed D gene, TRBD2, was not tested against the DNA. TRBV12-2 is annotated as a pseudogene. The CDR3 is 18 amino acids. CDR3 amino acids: CASRPSGAGGRRHNEQFF. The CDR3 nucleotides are TGTGCAAGTCGCCCTTCAGGGGCGGGAGGCCGTCGGCACAATGAGCAGTTCTTC.

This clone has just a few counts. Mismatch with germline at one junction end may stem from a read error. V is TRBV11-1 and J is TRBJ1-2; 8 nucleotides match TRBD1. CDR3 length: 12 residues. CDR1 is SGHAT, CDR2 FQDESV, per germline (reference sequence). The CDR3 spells CASSTRGRNARF. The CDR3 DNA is TGTGCCAGCAGCACCAGGGGGCGCAACGCCCGCTTC. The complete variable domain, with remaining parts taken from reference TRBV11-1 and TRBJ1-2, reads EAEVAQSPRYKITEKSQAVAFWCDPISGHATLYWYRQILGQGPELLVQFQDESVVDDSQLPKDRFSAERLKGVDSTLKIQPAELGDSAMYLCASSTRGRNARFGSGTRLTVV.

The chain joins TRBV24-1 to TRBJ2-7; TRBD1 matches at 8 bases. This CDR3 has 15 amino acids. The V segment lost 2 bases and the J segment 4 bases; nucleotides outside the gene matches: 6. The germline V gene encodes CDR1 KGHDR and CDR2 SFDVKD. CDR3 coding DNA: TGTGCCACCAGTGATTCAGGGGGCAAAATGTACGAGCAGTACTTC. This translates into CATSDSGGKMYEQYF.

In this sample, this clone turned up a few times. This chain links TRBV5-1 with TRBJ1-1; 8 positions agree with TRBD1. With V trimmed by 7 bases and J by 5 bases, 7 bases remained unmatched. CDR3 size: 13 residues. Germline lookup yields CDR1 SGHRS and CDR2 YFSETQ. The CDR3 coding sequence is TGCGCCAGCGGAGACAGGGGAAGGACTGAAGCTTTCTTT. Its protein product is CASGDRGRTEAFF.

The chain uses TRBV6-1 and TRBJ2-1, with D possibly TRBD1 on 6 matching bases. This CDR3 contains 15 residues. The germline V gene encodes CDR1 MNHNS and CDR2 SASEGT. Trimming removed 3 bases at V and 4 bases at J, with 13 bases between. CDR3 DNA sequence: TGTGCCAGCAGTGATCAGGGGACCACATACAATGAGCAGTTCTTC. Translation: CASSDQGTTYNEQFF.

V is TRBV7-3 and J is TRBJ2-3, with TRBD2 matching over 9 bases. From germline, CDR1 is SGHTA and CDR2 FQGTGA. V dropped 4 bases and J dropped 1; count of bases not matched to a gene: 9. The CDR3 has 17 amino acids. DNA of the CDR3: TGTGCCAGCAGCTCCCAAGGCGGGAGGGCAGGCACAGATACGCAGTATTTT. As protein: CASSSQGGRAGTDTQYF.

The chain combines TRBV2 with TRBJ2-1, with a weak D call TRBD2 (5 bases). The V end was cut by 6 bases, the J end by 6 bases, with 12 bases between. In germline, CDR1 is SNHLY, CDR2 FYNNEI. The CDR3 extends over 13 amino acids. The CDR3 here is CASSLTSTNEQFF. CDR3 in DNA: TGTGCCAGCAGCCTCACTAGTACCAATGAGCAGTTCTTC. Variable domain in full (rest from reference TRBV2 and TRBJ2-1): EPEVTQTPSHQVTQMGQEVILRCVPISNHLYFYWYRQILGQKVEFLVSFYNNEISEKSEIFDDQFSVERPDGSNFTLKIRSTKLEDSAMYFCASSLTSTNEQFFGPGTRLTVL.

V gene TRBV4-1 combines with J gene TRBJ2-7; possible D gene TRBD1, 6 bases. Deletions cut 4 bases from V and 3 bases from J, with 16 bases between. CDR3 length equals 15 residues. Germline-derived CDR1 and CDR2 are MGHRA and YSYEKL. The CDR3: CASSPARQDIYEQYF. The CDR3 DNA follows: TGCGCCAGCAGCCCTGCACGACAGGATATCTACGAGCAGTACTTC.

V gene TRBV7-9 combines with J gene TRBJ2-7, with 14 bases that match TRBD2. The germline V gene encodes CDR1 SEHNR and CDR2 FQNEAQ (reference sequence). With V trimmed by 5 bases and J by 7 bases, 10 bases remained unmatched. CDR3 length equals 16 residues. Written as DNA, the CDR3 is TGTGCCAGCAGCCCCCGGGGACTAGCGGGAGCAGGGGAGCAGTACTTC. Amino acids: CASSPRGLAGAGEQYF.

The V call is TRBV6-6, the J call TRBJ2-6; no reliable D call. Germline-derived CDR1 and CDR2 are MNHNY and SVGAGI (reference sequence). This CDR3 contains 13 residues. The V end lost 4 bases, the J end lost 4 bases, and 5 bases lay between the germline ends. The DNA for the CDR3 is TGTGCCAGCAGTTTCGTAGGGGCCAACGTCCTGACTTTC. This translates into CASSFVGANVLTF.

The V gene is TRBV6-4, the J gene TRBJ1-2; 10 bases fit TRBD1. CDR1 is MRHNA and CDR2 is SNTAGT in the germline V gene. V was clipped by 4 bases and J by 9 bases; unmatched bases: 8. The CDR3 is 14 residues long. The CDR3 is CASSGGTGAPRYTF. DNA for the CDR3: TGTGCCAGCAGTGGCGGGACAGGGGCTCCTCGCTACACCTTC.

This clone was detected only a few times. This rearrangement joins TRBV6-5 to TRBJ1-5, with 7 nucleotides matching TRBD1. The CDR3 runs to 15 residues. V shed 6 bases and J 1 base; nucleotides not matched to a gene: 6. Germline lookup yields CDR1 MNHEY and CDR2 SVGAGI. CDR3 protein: CASSFRGESNQPQHF. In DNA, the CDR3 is TGTGCCAGCAGCTTCAGGGGGGAAAGCAATCAGCCCCAGCATTTT.

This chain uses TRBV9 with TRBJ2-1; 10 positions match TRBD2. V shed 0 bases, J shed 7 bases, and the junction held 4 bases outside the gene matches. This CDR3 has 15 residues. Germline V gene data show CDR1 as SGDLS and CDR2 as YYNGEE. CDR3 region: CASSVAAGGWNEQFF. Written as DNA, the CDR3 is TGTGCCAGCAGCGTAGCAGCGGGAGGGTGGAATGAGCAGTTCTTC.

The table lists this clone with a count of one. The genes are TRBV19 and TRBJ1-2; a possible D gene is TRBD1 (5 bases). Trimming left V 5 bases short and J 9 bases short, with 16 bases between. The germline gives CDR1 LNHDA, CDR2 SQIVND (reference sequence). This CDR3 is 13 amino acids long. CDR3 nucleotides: TGTGCCAGTAGTTTGGATGGGGCCCTGAGCTACACCTTC. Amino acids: CASSLDGALSYTF.

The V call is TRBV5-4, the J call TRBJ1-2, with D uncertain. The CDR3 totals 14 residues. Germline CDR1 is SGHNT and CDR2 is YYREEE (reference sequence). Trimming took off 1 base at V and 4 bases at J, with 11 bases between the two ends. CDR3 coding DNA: TGTGCCAGCAGCTTGTGGCAGGCTCTCTATGGCTACACCTTC. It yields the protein CASSLWQALYGYTF.

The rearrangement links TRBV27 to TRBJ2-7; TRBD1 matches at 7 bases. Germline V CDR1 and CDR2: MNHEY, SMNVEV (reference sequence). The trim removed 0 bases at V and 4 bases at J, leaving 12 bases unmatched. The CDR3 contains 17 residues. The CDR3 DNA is TGTGCCAGCAGTTTATCGGTTTTCCGTGGACAGGATTACGAGCAGTACTTC. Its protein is CASSLSVFRGQDYEQYF.

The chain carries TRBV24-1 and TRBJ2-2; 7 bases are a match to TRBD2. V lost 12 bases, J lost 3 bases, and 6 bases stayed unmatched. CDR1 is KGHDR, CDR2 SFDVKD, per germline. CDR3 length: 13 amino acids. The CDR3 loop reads CAVFGGYTGELFF. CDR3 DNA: TGTGCCGTTTTCGGGGGGTACACCGGGGAGCTGTTTTTT.

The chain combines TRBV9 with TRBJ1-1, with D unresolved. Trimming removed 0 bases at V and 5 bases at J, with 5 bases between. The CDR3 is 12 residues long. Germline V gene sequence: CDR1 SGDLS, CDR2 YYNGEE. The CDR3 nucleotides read TGTGCCAGCAGCGTAGGAGCTACTGAAGCTTTCTTT. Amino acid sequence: CASSVGATEAFF.

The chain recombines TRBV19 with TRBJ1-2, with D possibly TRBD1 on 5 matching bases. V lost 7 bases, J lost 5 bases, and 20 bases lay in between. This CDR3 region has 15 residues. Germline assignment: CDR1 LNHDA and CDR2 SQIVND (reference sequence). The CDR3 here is CASTPLGQTNYGYTF. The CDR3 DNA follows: TGTGCCAGTACCCCGCTGGGGCAGACCAATTATGGCTACACCTTC.

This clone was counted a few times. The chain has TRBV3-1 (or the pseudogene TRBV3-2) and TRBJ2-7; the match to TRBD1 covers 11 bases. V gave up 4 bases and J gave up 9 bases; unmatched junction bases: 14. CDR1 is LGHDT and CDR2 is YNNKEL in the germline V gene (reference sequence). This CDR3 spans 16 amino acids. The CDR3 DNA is TGTGCCAGCAGCCCCTCCCCGAGGACAGGGGGCGCAGGGCAGTACTTC. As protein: CASSPSPRTGGAGQYF.

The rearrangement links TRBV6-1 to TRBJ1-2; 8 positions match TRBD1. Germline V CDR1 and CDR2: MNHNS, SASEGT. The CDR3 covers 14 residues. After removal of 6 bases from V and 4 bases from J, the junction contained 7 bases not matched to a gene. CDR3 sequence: CASRSTGQVYGYTF. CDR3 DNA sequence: TGTGCCAGCAGATCGACGGGACAGGTCTATGGCTACACCTTC.

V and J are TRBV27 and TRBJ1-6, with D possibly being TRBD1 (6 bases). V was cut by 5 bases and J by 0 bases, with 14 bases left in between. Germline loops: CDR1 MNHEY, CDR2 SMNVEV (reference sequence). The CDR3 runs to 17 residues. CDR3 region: CASSRGGGSSYNSPLHF. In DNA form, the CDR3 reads TGTGCCAGCAGTCGGGGGGGCGGTAGCTCCTATAATTCACCCCTCCACTTT.

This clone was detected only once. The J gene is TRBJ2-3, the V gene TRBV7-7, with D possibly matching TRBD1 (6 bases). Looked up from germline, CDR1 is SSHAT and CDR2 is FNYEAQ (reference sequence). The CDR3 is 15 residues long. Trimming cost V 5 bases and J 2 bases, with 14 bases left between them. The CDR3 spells CASSPTGTNTDTQYF. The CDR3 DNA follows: TGTGCCAGCAGCCCTACCGGGACAAACACAGATACGCAGTATTTT. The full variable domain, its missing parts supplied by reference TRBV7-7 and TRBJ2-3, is GAGVSQSPRYKVTKRGQDVTLRCDPISSHATLYWYQQALGQGPEFLTYFNYEAQPDKSGLPSDRFSAERPEGSISTLTIQRTEQRDSAMYRCASSPTGTNTDTQYFGPGTRLTVL.

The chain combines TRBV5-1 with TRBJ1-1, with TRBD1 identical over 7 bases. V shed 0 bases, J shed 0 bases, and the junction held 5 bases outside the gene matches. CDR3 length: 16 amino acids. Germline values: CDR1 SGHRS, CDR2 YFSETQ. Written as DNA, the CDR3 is TGCGCCAGCAGCTTGGGTCAGGGGGGATTGAACACTGAAGCTTTCTTT. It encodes CASSLGQGGLNTEAFF.

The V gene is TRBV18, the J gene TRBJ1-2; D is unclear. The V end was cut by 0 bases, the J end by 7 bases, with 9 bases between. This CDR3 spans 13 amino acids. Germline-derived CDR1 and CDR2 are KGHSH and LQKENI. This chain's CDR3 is CASSPPSVRGYTF. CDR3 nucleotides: TGTGCCAGCTCACCACCGAGCGTGCGTGGCTACACCTTC.

CDR3 sequence: CASSLDPSRGSHTGYTF. The CDR3 DNA reads TGCGCCAGCAGCTTGGACCCGTCTCGAGGCTCCCATACAGGCTACACCTTC. The chain employs TRBV5-1 and TRBJ1-2, with D unclear. V lost 0 bases, J lost 8 bases, and 23 bases lay in between. This CDR3 contains 17 residues. Germline assignment: CDR1 SGHRS and CDR2 YFSETQ.

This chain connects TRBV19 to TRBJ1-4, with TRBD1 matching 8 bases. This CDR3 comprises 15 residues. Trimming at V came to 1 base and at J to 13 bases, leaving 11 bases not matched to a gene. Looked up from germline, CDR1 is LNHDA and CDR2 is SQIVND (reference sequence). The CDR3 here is CASSIGGTGALGLFF. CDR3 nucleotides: TGTGCCAGTAGTATAGGCGGGACAGGCGCCTTGGGACTGTTTTTT.

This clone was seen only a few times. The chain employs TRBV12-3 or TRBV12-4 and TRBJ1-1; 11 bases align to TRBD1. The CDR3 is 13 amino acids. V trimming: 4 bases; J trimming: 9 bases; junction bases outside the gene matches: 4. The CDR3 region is CASSWDRGGQAFF. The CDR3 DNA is TGTGCCAGCAGTTGGGACAGGGGGGGTCAAGCTTTCTTT.

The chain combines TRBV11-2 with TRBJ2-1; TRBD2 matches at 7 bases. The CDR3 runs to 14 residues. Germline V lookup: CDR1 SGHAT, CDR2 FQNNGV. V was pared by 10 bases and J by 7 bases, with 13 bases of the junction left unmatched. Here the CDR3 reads CATQGGGYRNEQFF. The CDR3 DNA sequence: TGTGCCACCCAGGGCGGGGGATACAGGAATGAGCAGTTCTTC.